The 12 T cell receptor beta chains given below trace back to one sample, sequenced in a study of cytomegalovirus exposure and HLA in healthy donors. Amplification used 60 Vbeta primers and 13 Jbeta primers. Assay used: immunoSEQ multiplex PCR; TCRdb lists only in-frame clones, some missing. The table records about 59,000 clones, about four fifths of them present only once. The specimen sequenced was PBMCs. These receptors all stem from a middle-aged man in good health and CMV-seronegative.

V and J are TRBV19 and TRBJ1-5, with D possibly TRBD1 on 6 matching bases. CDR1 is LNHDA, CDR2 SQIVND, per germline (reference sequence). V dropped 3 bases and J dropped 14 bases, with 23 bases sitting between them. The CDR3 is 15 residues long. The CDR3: CASSIIGQGPPIKHF. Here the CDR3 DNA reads TGTGCCAGTAGTATTATCGGCCAGGGGCCACCCATTAAGCATTTT. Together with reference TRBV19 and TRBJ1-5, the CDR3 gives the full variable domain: DGGITQSPKYLFRKEGQNVTLSCEQNLNHDAMYWYRQDPGQGLRLIYYSQIVNDFQKGDIAEGYSVSREKKESFPLTVTSAQKNPTAFYLCASSIIGQGPPIKHFGDGTRLSIL.

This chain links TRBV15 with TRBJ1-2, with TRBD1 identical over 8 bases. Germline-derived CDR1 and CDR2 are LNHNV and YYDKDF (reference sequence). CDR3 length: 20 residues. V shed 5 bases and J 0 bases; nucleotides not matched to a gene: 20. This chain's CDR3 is CATSDTTQGAPGGPNYGYTF. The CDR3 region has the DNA TGTGCCACCAGCGATACTACTCAGGGCGCTCCAGGGGGCCCTAACTATGGCTACACCTTC.

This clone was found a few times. CDR3 nucleotide sequence: TGTGCCAGCAGCGTGAGGGATACTGAAGCTTTCTTT. This sequence encodes CASSVRDTEAFF. The rearrangement joins TRBV9 to TRBJ1-1; D remains ambiguous. This CDR3 is built from 12 residues. Germline CDR1 reads SGDLS; CDR2 reads YYNGEE. The V and J ends lost 2 bases and 5 bases respectively, with 7 bases between them.

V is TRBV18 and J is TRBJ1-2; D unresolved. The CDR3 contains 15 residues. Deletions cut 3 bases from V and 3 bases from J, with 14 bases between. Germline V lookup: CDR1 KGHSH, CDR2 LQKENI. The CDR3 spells CASSPYGRVDYGYTF. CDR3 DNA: TGTGCCAGCTCACCGTACGGGAGGGTTGACTATGGCTACACCTTC.

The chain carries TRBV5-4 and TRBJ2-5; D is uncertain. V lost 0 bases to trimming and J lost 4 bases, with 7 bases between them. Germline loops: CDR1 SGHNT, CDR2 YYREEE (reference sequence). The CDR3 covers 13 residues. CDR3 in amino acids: CASSLVSLETQYF. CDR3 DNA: TGTGCCAGCAGCTTGGTTAGCTTAGAGACCCAGTACTTC.

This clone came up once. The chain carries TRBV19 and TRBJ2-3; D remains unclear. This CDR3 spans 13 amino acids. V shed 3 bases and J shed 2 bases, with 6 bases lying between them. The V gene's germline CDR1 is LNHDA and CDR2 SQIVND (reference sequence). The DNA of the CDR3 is TGTGCCAGTAGTATCCGAGACACAGATACGCAGTATTTT. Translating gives CASSIRDTDTQYF.

CDR3 protein: CASSADRIDYNEQFF. CDR3 nucleotide sequence: TGTGCCAGCAGCGCTGACAGGATTGATTACAATGAGCAGTTCTTC. The rearrangement links TRBV9 to TRBJ2-1, with a weak D call TRBD1 (6 bases). Trimming pared 3 bases from V and 4 bases from J, leaving 14 bases between. CDR3 length: 15 residues. CDR1 and CDR2 (germline): SGDLS, YYNGEE.

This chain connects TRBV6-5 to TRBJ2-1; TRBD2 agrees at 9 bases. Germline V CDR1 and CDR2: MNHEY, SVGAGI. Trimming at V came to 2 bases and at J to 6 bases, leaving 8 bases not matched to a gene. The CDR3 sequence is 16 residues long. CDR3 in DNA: TGTGCCAGCAGTTACCCCTCAGCGGGGGGCTCCAATGAGCAGTTCTTC. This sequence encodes CASSYPSAGGSNEQFF.

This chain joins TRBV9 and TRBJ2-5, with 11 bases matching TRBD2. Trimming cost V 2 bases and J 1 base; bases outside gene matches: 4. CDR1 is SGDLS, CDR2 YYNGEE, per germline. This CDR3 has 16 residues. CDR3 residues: CASSVLAGGLQETQYF. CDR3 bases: TGTGCCAGCAGCGTCCTAGCGGGGGGCCTCCAAGAGACCCAGTACTTC.

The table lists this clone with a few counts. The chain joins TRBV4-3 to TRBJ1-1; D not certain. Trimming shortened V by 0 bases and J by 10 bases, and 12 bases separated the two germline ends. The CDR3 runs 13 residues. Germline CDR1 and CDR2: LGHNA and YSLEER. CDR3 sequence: CASSQDGVGAAFF. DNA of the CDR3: TGCGCCAGCAGCCAAGACGGGGTGGGTGCAGCTTTCTTT.

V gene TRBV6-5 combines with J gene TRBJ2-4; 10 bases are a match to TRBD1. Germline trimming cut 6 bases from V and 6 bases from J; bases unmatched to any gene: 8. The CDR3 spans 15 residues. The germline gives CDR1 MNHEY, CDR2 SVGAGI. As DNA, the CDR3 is TGTGCCAGCAGCGCCCGGACAGGGGGTGGAAACATTCAGTACTTC. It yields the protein CASSARTGGGNIQYF.

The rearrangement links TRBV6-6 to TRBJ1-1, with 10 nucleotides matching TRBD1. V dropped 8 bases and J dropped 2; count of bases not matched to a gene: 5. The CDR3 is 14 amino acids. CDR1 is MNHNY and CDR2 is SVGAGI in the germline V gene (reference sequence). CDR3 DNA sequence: TGTGCCAGCTGCCGGGACAGGGGAAACACTGAAGCTTTCTTT. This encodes CASCRDRGNTEAFF.